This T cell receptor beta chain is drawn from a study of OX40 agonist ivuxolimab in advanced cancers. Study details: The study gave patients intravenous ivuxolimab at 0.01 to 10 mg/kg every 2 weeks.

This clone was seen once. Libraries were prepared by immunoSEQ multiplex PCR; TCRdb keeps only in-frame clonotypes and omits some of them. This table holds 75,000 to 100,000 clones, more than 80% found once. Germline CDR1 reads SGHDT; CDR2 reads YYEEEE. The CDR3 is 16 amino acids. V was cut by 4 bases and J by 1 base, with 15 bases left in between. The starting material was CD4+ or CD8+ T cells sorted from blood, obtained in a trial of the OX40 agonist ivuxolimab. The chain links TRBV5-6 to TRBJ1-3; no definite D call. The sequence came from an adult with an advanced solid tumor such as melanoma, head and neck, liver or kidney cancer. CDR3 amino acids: CASSPSGSGSGNTIYF. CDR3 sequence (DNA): TGTGCCAGCAGCCCCTCGGGATCGGGGTCTGGAAACACCATATATTTT.